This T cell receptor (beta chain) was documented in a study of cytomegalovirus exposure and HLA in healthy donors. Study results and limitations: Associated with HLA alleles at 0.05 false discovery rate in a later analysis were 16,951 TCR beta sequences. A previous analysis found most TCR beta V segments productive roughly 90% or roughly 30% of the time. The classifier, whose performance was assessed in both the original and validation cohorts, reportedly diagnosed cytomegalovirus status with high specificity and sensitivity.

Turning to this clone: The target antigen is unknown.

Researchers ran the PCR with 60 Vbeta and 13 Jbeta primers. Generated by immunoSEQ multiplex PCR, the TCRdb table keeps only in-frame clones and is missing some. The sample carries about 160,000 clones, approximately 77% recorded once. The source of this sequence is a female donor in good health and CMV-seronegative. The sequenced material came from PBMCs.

The CDR3 region is CASSGQSQGKSSYEQYF. The DNA for the CDR3 is TGTGCCAGCAGCGGACAGTCACAGGGGAAGAGCTCCTACGAGCAGTACTTC. This sequence joins TRBV7-2 and TRBJ2-7, with TRBD1 matching over 7 bases. Germline-derived CDR1 and CDR2 are SGHTA and FQGNSA. The CDR3 covers 17 residues. The V segment lost 5 bases and the J segment 0 bases; nucleotides outside the gene matches: 13.